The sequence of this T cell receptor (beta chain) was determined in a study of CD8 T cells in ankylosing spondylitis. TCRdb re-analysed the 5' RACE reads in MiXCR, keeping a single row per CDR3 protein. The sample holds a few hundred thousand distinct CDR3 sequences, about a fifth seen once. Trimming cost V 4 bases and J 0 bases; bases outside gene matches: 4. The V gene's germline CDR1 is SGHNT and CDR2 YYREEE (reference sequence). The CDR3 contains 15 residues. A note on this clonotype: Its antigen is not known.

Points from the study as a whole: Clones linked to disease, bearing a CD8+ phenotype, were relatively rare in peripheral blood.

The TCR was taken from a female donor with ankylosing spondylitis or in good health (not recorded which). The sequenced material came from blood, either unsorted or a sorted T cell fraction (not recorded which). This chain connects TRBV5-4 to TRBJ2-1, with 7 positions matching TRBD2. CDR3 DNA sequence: TGTGCCAGCAGCGGGGGGGTGAGCTCCTACAATGAGCAGTTCTTC. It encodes CASSGGVSSYNEQFF.